The 10 T cell receptor beta chains listed next were all sequenced from one sample in a study of T cells in Graves' hyperthyroidism and ophthalmopathy. Amplified TCR beta CDR3 regions came from RNA transcripts. When the TCR CDR3 underwent first-round RT-PCR, the HTBI primer set was used. TCRdb recomputed calls from the multiplex PCR reads with MiXCR, one row per CDR3 protein. The table lists more than 500,000 distinct CDR3 sequences, about 46% of them singletons. Sequences were obtained from peripheral blood or thyroid tissue (not recorded which). The receptors were sampled from an adult woman with Graves' disease, either hyperthyroidism or ophthalmopathy (not recorded which).

V gene TRBV7-3 combines with J gene TRBJ1-5; D gene unclear. The V end lost 5 bases, the J end lost 8 bases, and 7 bases lay between the germline ends. This CDR3 region has 11 residues. Germline V lookup: CDR1 SGHTA, CDR2 FQGTGA. The CDR3 protein is CASSPREPQHF. The CDR3 nucleotides read TGTGCCAGCAGCCCTCGGGAGCCCCAGCATTTT.

This clonotype occurred a few times. For the CDR3, the DNA is TGTGCCAGCACCCGAGGCGTCTCACCCCTCCACTTT. Amino acid sequence: CASTRGVSPLHF. The genes are TRBV12-3 or TRBV12-4 and TRBJ1-6; no clear D gene. Trimming left V 7 bases short and J 10 bases short, with 11 bases between. CDR3 length: 12 amino acids.

The chain recombines TRBV10-3 with TRBJ1-5; D not certain. This CDR3 spans 12 amino acids. The V and J ends lost 0 bases and 12 bases respectively, with 9 bases between them. Germline V gene data show CDR1 as ENHRY and CDR2 as SYGVKD. The CDR3 here is CAISESPGHQHF. CDR3 bases: TGTGCCATCAGTGAGTCGCCCGGCCACCAGCATTTT.

This clonotype appeared a single time. J is TRBJ1-5 and V is TRBV7-2, with D tentatively TRBD1 (5 bases). CDR3 size: 13 residues. The V end was cut by 2 bases, the J end by 6 bases, with 8 bases between. Germline CDR1 reads SGHTA; CDR2 reads FQGNSA. The CDR3 region is CASSLQGVQPQHF. The CDR3 nucleotides are TGTGCCAGCAGCTTACAGGGCGTTCAGCCCCAGCATTTT.

The chain links TRBV5-1 to TRBJ1-2; TRBD1 agrees at 10 bases. The CDR3 sequence is 15 residues long. The germline gives CDR1 SGHRS, CDR2 YFSETQ. The V and J ends lost 4 bases and 5 bases, in that order; junction bases with no gene match: 8. The CDR3 here is CASSRDRGARYGYTF. The CDR3 DNA follows: TGCGCCAGCAGCCGGGACAGGGGCGCAAGGTATGGCTACACCTTC.

This clonotype was seen at least ten times. This chain connects TRBV11-2 to TRBJ2-7; TRBD2 might be the D (5 bases). Trimming left V 4 bases short and J 2 bases short, with 12 bases between. From germline, CDR1 is SGHAT and CDR2 FQNNGV. CDR3 length: 14 residues. CDR3 sequence (DNA): TGTGCCAGCAGCTGGCCTCGGGGAACCTACGAGCAGTACTTC. It yields the protein CASSWPRGTYEQYF.

The chain combines TRBV7-8 with TRBJ2-3; weak D call: TRBD2 (6 bases). This CDR3 comprises 14 residues. The germline V and J ends were trimmed by 11 bases and 2 bases, with 17 bases remaining between them. Germline lookup yields CDR1 SGHVS and CDR2 FQNEAQ. Written as DNA, the CDR3 is TGTGCCGGGGGTTTGCGGGGATACACAGATACGCAGTATTTT. Amino acids: CAGGLRGYTDTQYF.

This clonotype was detected many times. This chain links TRBV14 with TRBJ1-5; D is possibly TRBD1 (5 bases). This CDR3 is built from 14 residues. CDR1 and CDR2 from the germline V gene are SGHDN and FVKESK. V was trimmed by 5 bases and J by 3 bases, leaving 11 bases between them. CDR3: CASSRGPDNQPQHF. The CDR3 DNA is TGTGCCAGCAGCAGGGGACCTGACAATCAGCCCCAGCATTTT.

The gene calls are TRBV5-1 and TRBJ2-7; D not certain. Looked up from germline, CDR1 is SGHRS and CDR2 is YFSETQ. V dropped 0 bases and J dropped 1 base, with 8 bases sitting between them. The CDR3 has 14 amino acids. The CDR3 DNA reads TGCGCCAGCAGCTTGGACGGCAGGTCCTACGAGCAGTACTTC. Amino acid sequence: CASSLDGRSYEQYF.

The J gene is TRBJ1-2, the V gene TRBV9; D is possibly TRBD1 (5 bases). The CDR3 extends over 13 amino acids. The germline V gene encodes CDR1 SGDLS and CDR2 YYNGEE. V was cut by 4 bases and J by 7 bases, with 14 bases left in between. CDR3 loop: CASSPGLGFGYTF. CDR3 DNA: TGTGCCAGCAGCCCGGGACTGGGGTTTGGCTACACCTTC.